These 22 T cell receptor beta chains originate from one sample sequenced in a study of T cell repertoires in cytomegalovirus infection. MiXCR, run by TCRdb on the reads, gives a single entry per CDR3 protein. Here the sample spans tens of thousands of distinct CDR3 sequences, 3% to 4.5% being singletons. The sequenced sample consisted of PBMCs. These receptors all stem from a human donor in good health (CMV status not recorded). Some clones in this sample may be carry-over from other donors' samples.

This clonotype was recorded many times. The chain is built from TRBV19 and TRBJ1-4; TRBD1 might be the D (5 bases). Germline V gene data show CDR1 as LNHDA and CDR2 as SQIVND (reference sequence). V lost 8 bases and J 8 bases, leaving 15 bases between the germline ends. The CDR3 loop spans 13 amino acids. In DNA form, the CDR3 reads TGTGCCAGTTCCCCGGGACCGGGGGAAAAACTGTTTTTT. It encodes CASSPGPGEKLFF.

This clonotype was counted many times. V is TRBV20-1 and J is TRBJ1-2; D not resolved. Germline V lookup: CDR1 DFQATT, CDR2 SNEGSKA (reference sequence). The CDR3 spans 12 residues. V was cut by 6 bases and J by 2 bases, with 10 bases left in between. The CDR3 DNA is TGCAGTGCAAGGACTGAAAACTATGGCTACACCTTC. This translates into CSARTENYGYTF.

This clonotype was seen many times. The rearrangement joins TRBV4-3 to TRBJ1-2; D call uncertain. Germline V gives CDR1 LGHNA, CDR2 YSLEER. Trimming stripped 0 bases from V and 0 bases from J, with 8 bases between. There are 15 residues in the CDR3. The CDR3 here is CASSQERTSNYGYTF. Written as DNA, the CDR3 is TGCGCCAGCAGCCAAGAAAGGACTTCTAACTATGGCTACACCTTC.

This clonotype has a count of ten or more. CDR3 DNA sequence: TGTGCCAGCAGCTTACGGGGGACAGTTCAAGAGACCCAGTACTTC. It is translated as CASSLRGTVQETQYF. The gene calls are TRBV7-3 and TRBJ2-5, with D maybe TRBD1 (7 bases). The CDR3 covers 15 residues. Trimming removed 2 bases from V and 2 bases from J, with 12 bases in between. In germline, CDR1 is SGHTA, CDR2 FQGTGA.

This clonotype was picked up many times. V and J are TRBV20-1 and TRBJ2-5; D call uncertain. Trimming removed 5 bases from V and 2 bases from J, with 12 bases in between. The CDR3 contains 13 residues. Germline CDR1 is DFQATT and CDR2 is SNEGSKA (reference sequence). CDR3: CSAGRSPQETQYF. The CDR3, as DNA: TGCAGTGCTGGCCGCTCACCTCAAGAGACCCAGTACTTC.

This clonotype was counted ten times or more. The DNA for the CDR3 is TGTGCCAGCAGGTCCGGACAGGGAAGGAGCACAGATACGCAGTATTTT. Its translation: CASRSGQGRSTDTQYF. The V gene is TRBV12-3 or TRBV12-4, the J gene TRBJ2-3, with 8 bases fitting TRBD1. CDR3 size: 16 residues. J was trimmed by 0 bases and V by 6 bases; bases with no gene match: 8.

This clonotype was seen ten or more times. The J gene is TRBJ2-1, the V gene TRBV5-1; D possibly matches TRBD1 or TRBD2 (5 bases each). Trimming shortened V by 1 base and J by 8 bases, and 10 bases separated the two germline ends. The CDR3 is 13 residues long. Germline CDR1 reads SGHRS; CDR2 reads YFSETQ. The CDR3 here is CASSLYGADEQFF. The DNA of the CDR3 is TGCGCCAGCAGCTTGTACGGGGCTGATGAGCAGTTCTTC.

This clonotype showed up many times. The chain carries TRBV7-3 and TRBJ2-3; no firm D call. The CDR3 is 15 residues long. V lost 5 bases and J 4 bases, leaving 16 bases between the germline ends. Per germline, CDR1 SGHTA and CDR2 FQGTGA. CDR3 nucleotide sequence: TGTGCCAGCAGCCCGATCGACCTTAATCCAGATACGCAGTATTTT. Translating it yields CASSPIDLNPDTQYF.

This clonotype was found many times. The rearrangement uses TRBV4-1 and TRBJ2-2; D gene unclear. Germline V gene lookup returns CDR1 MGHRA and CDR2 YSYEKL. CDR3 length: 13 residues. Trimming removed 1 base from V and 4 bases from J, with 4 bases in between. The CDR3 bases are TGCGCCAGCAGCCAAGTCGGCACCGGGGAGCTGTTTTTT. This encodes CASSQVGTGELFF.

In this sample, this clonotype turned up many times. This sequence joins TRBV12-3 or TRBV12-4 and TRBJ1-4; D gene ambiguous. V was pared by 5 bases and J by 4 bases, with 17 bases between. The CDR3 spans 16 residues. As DNA, the CDR3 is TGTGCCAGCAGTGCCCGACACAAGGGAAGTAATGAAAAACTGTTTTTT. Encoded protein: CASSARHKGSNEKLFF.

This clonotype was seen many times. J is TRBJ2-2 and V is TRBV7-9; 9 nucleotides match TRBD2. In germline, CDR1 is SEHNR, CDR2 FQNEAQ (reference sequence). The CDR3 totals 14 residues. V trimming: 3 bases; J trimming: 5 bases; junction bases outside the gene matches: 1. CDR3 amino acids: CASSFGLATGELFF. The CDR3 region has the DNA TGTGCCAGCAGCTTCGGACTAGCGACCGGGGAGCTGTTTTTT.

By share, this clonotype counts as medium-sized. The V gene is TRBV7-9, the J gene TRBJ1-5; the D gene is possibly TRBD1 (5 bases). CDR3 length equals 14 residues. Germline V CDR1 and CDR2: SEHNR, FQNEAQ (reference sequence). Trimming shortened V by 5 bases and J by 3 bases, and 11 bases separated the two germline ends. This chain's CDR3 is CASSRDGFNQPQHF. The DNA of the CDR3 is TGTGCCAGCAGCCGGGACGGCTTCAATCAGCCCCAGCATTTT.

This clonotype was observed at least ten times. The V gene is TRBV6-6, the J gene TRBJ1-6; D is unresolved. CDR1 is MNHNY and CDR2 is SVGAGI in the germline V gene (reference sequence). This CDR3 region has 14 residues. The V end was cut by 8 bases, the J end by 0 bases, with 8 bases between. DNA of the CDR3: TGTGCCAGCCACCCAATCTCCTATAATTCACCCCTCCACTTT. Translated, it gives CASHPISYNSPLHF.

This clonotype was recorded at least ten times. This rearrangement joins TRBV6-2 or TRBV6-3 to TRBJ2-7, with 8 nucleotides matching TRBD1. Germline values: CDR1 MNHEY, CDR2 SVGEGT. The CDR3 has 12 residues. V trimming: 4 bases; J trimming: 9 bases; junction bases outside the gene matches: 5. CDR3 coding DNA: TGTGCCAGCAGTTCCCAGGGGGCTTGGCAGTACTTC. Protein sequence: CASSSQGAWQYF.

This clonotype was picked up many times. This chain links TRBV3-1 with TRBJ2-1, with D perhaps matching TRBD2 (6 bases). The CDR3 has 15 amino acids. V lost 0 bases, J lost 6 bases, and 12 bases lay in between. Germline CDR1 reads LGHDT; CDR2 reads YNNKEL (reference sequence). The CDR3 sequence: CASSQDPGGPNEQFF. The CDR3 nucleotides read TGTGCCAGCAGCCAAGATCCCGGGGGACCCAATGAGCAGTTCTTC.

This clonotype occurred many times. The V call is TRBV11-2, the J call TRBJ2-3, with D possibly TRBD1 on 5 matching bases. V lost 0 bases and J lost 4, with 11 bases in between. Germline CDR1 reads SGHAT; CDR2 reads FQNNGV. This CDR3 is 15 amino acids long. Here the CDR3 reads CASSLDQGWADTQYF. CDR3 in DNA: TGTGCCAGCAGCTTAGATCAGGGTTGGGCAGATACGCAGTATTTT. Full variable domain (outside the CDR3, taken from reference TRBV11-2 and TRBJ2-3): EAGVAQSPRYKIIEKRQSVAFWCNPISGHATLYWYQQILGQGPKLLIQFQNNGVVDDSQLPKDRFSAERLKGVDSTLKIQPAKLEDSAVYLCASSLDQGWADTQYFGPGTRLTVL.

This clonotype was observed at least ten times. The rearrangement joins TRBV7-2 to TRBJ2-7, with TRBD1 identical over 7 bases. The CDR3 covers 14 residues. The germline gives CDR1 SGHTA, CDR2 FQGNSA. Trimming removed 5 bases from V and 3 bases from J; junction bases left unmatched: 7. CDR3 DNA sequence: TGTGCCAGCAGCAACCAGGGGGAAGGCTACGAGCAGTACTTC. The encoded protein is CASSNQGEGYEQYF.

Many counts were recorded for this clonotype. The rearrangement uses TRBV5-6 and TRBJ1-2; D ambiguous. V was clipped by 2 bases and J by 2 bases, with 13 bases between them. This CDR3 has 15 amino acids. In germline, CDR1 is SGHDT, CDR2 YYEEEE. CDR3 region: CASSLAGRSNYGYTF. In DNA form, the CDR3 reads TGTGCCAGCAGCTTAGCCGGACGGTCCAACTATGGCTACACCTTC. The whole variable domain, remainder taken from reference TRBV5-6 and TRBJ1-2, is DAGVTQSPTHLIKTRGQQVTLRCSPKSGHDTVSWYQQALGQGPQFIFQYYEEEERQRGNFPDRFSGHQFPNYSSELNVNALLLGDSALYLCASSLAGRSNYGYTFGSGTRLTVV.

Ten or more counts support this clonotype. The rearrangement links TRBV10-3 to TRBJ1-1, with 9 bases aligning to TRBD1. The germline gives CDR1 ENHRY, CDR2 SYGVKD. The CDR3 has 15 amino acids. Trimming cost V 8 bases and J 1 base; bases outside gene matches: 8. The CDR3 sequence: CAILTGTGQNTEAFF. Here the CDR3 DNA reads TGTGCCATCCTGACCGGGACAGGGCAGAACACTGAAGCTTTCTTT.

In its sample, this clonotype was seen many times. The rearrangement links TRBV20-1 to TRBJ2-3; maybe TRBD2 (5 bases). Germline V gene data show CDR1 as DFQATT and CDR2 as SNEGSKA (reference sequence). This CDR3 spans 12 amino acids. Trimming took off 7 bases at V and 0 bases at J, with 8 bases between the two ends. DNA for the CDR3: TGCAGTGTGGACTTGAGCACAGATACGCAGTATTTT. Amino acid sequence: CSVDLSTDTQYF.

This clonotype has at least ten counts. The chain joins TRBV28 to TRBJ1-2; 9 bases agree with TRBD1. CDR1 and CDR2 from the germline V gene are MDHEN and SYDVKM. This CDR3 contains 15 residues. The trim removed 7 bases at V and 4 bases at J, leaving 10 bases unmatched. CDR3 nucleotides: TGTGCCAGCACCATAGGACAGGGGAGGCTCTATGGCTACACCTTC. Its translation: CASTIGQGRLYGYTF.

At least ten counts were recorded for this clonotype. The V call is TRBV7-3, the J call TRBJ1-1, with 10 positions matching TRBD1. The germline gives CDR1 SGHTA, CDR2 FQGTGA. V shed 5 bases and J 2 bases; nucleotides not matched to a gene: 8. The CDR3 extends over 16 amino acids. CDR3 sequence reads: CASSTRDRGFNTEAFF. The DNA of the CDR3 is TGTGCCAGCAGCACACGGGACAGGGGATTTAACACTGAAGCTTTCTTT.